A selection of T cell receptor beta chains follows, all from one sample in a study of technical replicates of blood from several donors. TCRdb's table, derived via immunoSEQ multiplex PCR, lists solely in-frame clones and lacks some. This repertoire shows approximately 73,000 clones, 92% found once; its top ten account for under 0.45%. The sequencing input was T cells isolated from PBMCs. The receptor set was obtained from a human donor in good health. Both conserved end residues are part of each CDR3. A D gene is named only where the DNA matches it firmly. A row's size may be missing; if present it is once, few, many or a size class.

j_call	d_call	cdr3_length	clone_size	v_call	cdr3_aa	cdr3_nt
TRBJ1-1	NA	19	NA	TRBV19	CASSIPLFGGSTLNTEAFF	TGTGCCAGTAGTATACCTCTTTTTGGGGGGTCCACCCTGAACACTGAAGCTTTCTTT
TRBJ2-3	NA	14	NA	TRBV14	CASSPWWGADTQYF	TGTGCCAGCAGCCCGTGGTGGGGGGCAGATACGCAGTATTTT
TRBJ2-5	TRBD1	16	NA	TRBV7-8	CASSPWDRDIQETQYF	TGTGCCAGCAGCCCTTGGGACAGGGATATCCAAGAGACCCAGTACTTC
TRBJ1-2	TRBD1	15	NA	TRBV11-2	CASSARVGGLEGYTF	TGTGCCAGCAGCGCAAGGGTAGGGGGCTTAGAAGGCTACACCTTC
TRBJ2-1	NA	13	NA	TRBV30	CAWKELAYNEQFF	TGTGCCTGGAAAGAACTAGCTTACAATGAGCAGTTCTTC
TRBJ2-7	NA	12	NA	TRBV27	CASSSQGNEQYF	TGTGCCAGCAGTTCACAGGGTAACGAGCAGTACTTC
TRBJ1-2	TRBD1	15	NA	TRBV19	CASNLQSGGQGSYTF	TGTGCCAGTAACCTACAATCAGGGGGACAGGGAAGCTACACCTTC
TRBJ1-3	NA	12	NA	TRBV5-1	CASSLTGSTIYF	TGCGCCAGCAGCTTAACTGGGAGCACCATATATTTT
TRBJ1-2	NA	12	NA	TRBV25-1	CASSKADYGYTF	TGTGCCAGCAGTAAGGCGGACTATGGCTACACCTTC
TRBJ1-2	NA	14	NA	TRBV15	CATSTGEGPWGYTF	TGTGCCACCAGCACCGGGGAGGGGCCCTGGGGCTACACCTTC
TRBJ2-5	NA	16	NA	TRBV7-3	CASSSHEAGSQETQYF	TGTGCCAGCAGCTCACACGAGGCCGGGAGTCAAGAGACCCAGTACTTC
TRBJ2-3	NA	16	NA	TRBV7-3	CASSPEGEGLTDTQYF	TGTGCCAGCAGCCCTGAGGGGGAGGGCCTCACAGATACGCAGTATTTT
TRBJ2-1	NA	13	once	TRBV5-1	CASSLATYNEQFF	TGCGCCAGCAGCTTGGCGACTTACAATGAGCAGTTCTTC
TRBJ2-5	NA	15	NA	TRBV7-9	CASSLTDFPQETQYF	TGTGCCAGCAGCTTAACCGACTTCCCTCAAGAGACCCAGTACTTC
TRBJ2-1	TRBD1	15	NA	TRBV7-8	CASSPVQGAYNEQFF	TGTGCCAGCAGCCCAGTTCAGGGGGCGTACAATGAGCAGTTCTTC
TRBJ2-1	NA	16	NA	TRBV9	CASSQRRGSSYNEQFF	TGTGCCAGCAGCCAAAGACGGGGTAGCTCCTACAATGAGCAGTTCTTC
TRBJ1-1	TRBD1	18	NA	TRBV27	CASSPPASRGSKNTEAFF	TGTGCCAGCAGTCCCCCCGCGAGCAGGGGGTCTAAGAACACTGAAGCTTTCTTT
TRBJ2-5	TRBD2	14	NA	TRBV11-2	CASSFLAGEETQYF	TGTGCCAGCAGCTTCCTAGCGGGAGAAGAGACCCAGTACTTC
TRBJ2-2	NA	12	once	TRBV6-5	CASSSNTGELFF	TGTGCCAGCAGTTCTAACACCGGGGAGCTGTTTTTT
TRBJ1-2	NA	14	NA	TRBV30	CAWTPEGLNYGYTF	TGTGCCTGGACCCCCGAGGGCCTTAACTATGGCTACACCTTC
TRBJ1-2	TRBD1	16	NA	TRBV2	CASKGQGAPQNYGYTF	TGTGCCAGCAAAGGACAGGGGGCACCTCAGAACTATGGCTACACCTTC
TRBJ2-7	TRBD1	16	NA	TRBV9	CASSPTTGTGPYEQYF	TGTGCCAGCAGCCCGACAACCGGGACAGGTCCCTACGAGCAGTACTTC
TRBJ1-1	NA	16	NA	TRBV15	CATSRDEGHQNTEAFF	TGTGCCACCAGCAGAGATGAGGGACACCAGAACACTGAAGCTTTCTTT
TRBJ2-7	NA	14	NA	TRBV11-3	CASSLDRRGDTFFF	TGTGCCAGCAGCTTAGATCGACGAGGGGACACGTTCTTTTTC
TRBJ1-4	TRBD1	15	NA	TRBV5-1	CASSLEGGVSEKLFF	TGCGCCAGCAGCTTGGAAGGGGGCGTATCAGAAAAACTGTTTTTT
TRBJ2-4	TRBD1	18	NA	TRBV5-1	CASSFSFRGGFAKNIQYF	TGCGCCAGCAGCTTCAGTTTCCGAGGGGGCTTTGCCAAAAACATTCAGTACTTC
TRBJ1-4	NA	15	once	TRBV6-1	CASSEVWGGNEKLFF	TGTGCCAGCAGTGAAGTTTGGGGGGGAAATGAAAAACTGTTTTTT
TRBJ1-4	TRBD1	19	NA	TRBV7-2	CASSSYGTEIRTTNEKLFF	TGTGCCAGCAGCTCCTATGGGACAGAGATAAGAACAACTAATGAAAAACTGTTTTTT
TRBJ1-1	NA	13	NA	TRBV21-1	CARRPGQNTEAFF	TGTGCCAGGCGGCCCGGACAGAACACTGAAGCTTTCTTT